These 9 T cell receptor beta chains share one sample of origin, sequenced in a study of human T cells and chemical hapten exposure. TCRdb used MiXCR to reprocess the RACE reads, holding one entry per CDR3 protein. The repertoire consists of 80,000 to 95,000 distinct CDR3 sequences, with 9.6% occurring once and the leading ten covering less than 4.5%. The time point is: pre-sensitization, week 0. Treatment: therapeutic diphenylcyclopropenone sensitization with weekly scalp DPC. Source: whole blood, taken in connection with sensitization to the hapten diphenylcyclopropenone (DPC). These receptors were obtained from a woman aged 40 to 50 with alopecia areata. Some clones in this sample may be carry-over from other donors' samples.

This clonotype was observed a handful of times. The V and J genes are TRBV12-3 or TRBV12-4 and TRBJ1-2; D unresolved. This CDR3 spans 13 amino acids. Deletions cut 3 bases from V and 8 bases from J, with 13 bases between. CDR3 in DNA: TGTGCCAGCAGTTTTTCAGACTACGGGGGCTACACCTTC. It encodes CASSFSDYGGYTF.

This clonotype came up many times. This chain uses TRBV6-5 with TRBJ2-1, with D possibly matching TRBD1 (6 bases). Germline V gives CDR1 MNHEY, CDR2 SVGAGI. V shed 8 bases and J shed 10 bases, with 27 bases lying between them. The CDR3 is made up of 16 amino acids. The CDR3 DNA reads TGTGCCAGCGGGTTTATTATCAGGGGCCACCAGTTCGAGCAGTTCTTC. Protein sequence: CASGFIIRGHQFEQFF.

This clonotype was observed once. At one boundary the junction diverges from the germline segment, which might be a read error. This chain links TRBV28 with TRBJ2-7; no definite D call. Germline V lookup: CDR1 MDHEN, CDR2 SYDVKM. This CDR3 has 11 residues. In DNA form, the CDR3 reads TGTGCCAGCAGTTTGGGGTACGAGCAGGACTTC. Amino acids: CASSLGYEQDF.

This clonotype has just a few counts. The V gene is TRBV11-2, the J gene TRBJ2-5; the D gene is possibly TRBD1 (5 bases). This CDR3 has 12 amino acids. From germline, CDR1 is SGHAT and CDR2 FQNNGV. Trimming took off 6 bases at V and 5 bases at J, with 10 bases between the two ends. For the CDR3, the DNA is TGTGCCAGCAGGTTCGCAGGGGAGACCCAGTACTTC. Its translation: CASRFAGETQYF.

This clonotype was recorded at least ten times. The CDR3 sequence is CASSVDIKNIQYF. The CDR3 nucleotides read TGTGCCAGCAGCGTAGACATCAAAAACATTCAGTACTTC. V and J are TRBV9 and TRBJ2-4; D remains unclear. Trimming cost V 0 bases and J 3 bases, with 4 bases left between them. Germline loops: CDR1 SGDLS, CDR2 YYNGEE. The CDR3 length is 13 residues. The variable domain in full, with the rest retrieved from reference TRBV9 and TRBJ2-4, is DSGVTQTPKHLITATGQRVTLRCSPRSGDLSVYWYQQSLDQGLQFLIQYYNGEERAKGNILERFSAQQFPDLHSELNLSSLELGDSALYFCASSVDIKNIQYFGAGTRLSVL.

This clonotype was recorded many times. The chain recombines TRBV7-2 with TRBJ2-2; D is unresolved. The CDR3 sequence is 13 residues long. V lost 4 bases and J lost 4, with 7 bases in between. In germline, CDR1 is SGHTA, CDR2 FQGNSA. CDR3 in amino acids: CASSSQVTGELFF. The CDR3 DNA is TGTGCCAGCAGCTCCCAAGTCACCGGGGAGCTGTTTTTT.

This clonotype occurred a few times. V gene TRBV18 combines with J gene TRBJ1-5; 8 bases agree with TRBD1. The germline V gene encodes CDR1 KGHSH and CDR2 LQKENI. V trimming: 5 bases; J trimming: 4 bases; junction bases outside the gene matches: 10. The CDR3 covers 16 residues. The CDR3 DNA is TGTGCCAGCTCATCTGGGAGACAGGGGTGGAATCAGCCCCAGCATTTT. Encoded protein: CASSSGRQGWNQPQHF.

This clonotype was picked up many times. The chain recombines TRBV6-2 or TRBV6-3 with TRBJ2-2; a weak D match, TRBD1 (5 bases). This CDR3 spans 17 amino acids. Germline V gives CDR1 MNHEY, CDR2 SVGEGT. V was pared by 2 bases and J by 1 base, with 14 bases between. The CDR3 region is CASSYTTTAMNTGELFF. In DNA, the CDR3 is TGTGCCAGCAGTTACACAACGACAGCGATGAACACCGGGGAGCTGTTTTTT.

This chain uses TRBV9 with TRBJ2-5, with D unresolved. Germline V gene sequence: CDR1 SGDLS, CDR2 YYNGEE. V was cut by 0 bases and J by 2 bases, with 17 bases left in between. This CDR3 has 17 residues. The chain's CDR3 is CASSVGLRGPHQETQYF. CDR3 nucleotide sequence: TGTGCCAGCAGCGTAGGTTTAAGAGGACCCCATCAAGAGACCCAGTACTTC.